Sequencing of this T cell receptor (beta chain) was carried out in a study of blood T cell repertoires in COVID-19. The CDR3 loop spans 13 amino acids. The V gene's germline CDR1 is SGDLS and CDR2 YYNGEE. Trimming left V 4 bases short and J 7 bases short, with 14 bases between. The authors' processing: Estimates of nucleated cell counts were drawn from the amplification of reference gene primers. Using immunoSEQ multiplex PCR, the repertoire was profiled, and TCRdb retains in-frame clones only, with some absent. That table gives V, J and clone size, and the DNA gave D and trimming. Found here are fewer than 70,000 clones, approximately 82% of them singletons; the top ten hold around 9.7%.

The sequence derives from a woman of 80 years or more with acute or convalescent COVID-19. The sequencing input was peripheral blood. V usage is TRBV9 and J usage is TRBJ1-1; weak D call: TRBD1 (6 bases). The CDR3 DNA reads TGTGCCAGCAGCTTTCACAGGGAGGGTGAAGCTTTCTTT. Its protein is CASSFHREGEAFF.